The 22 T cell receptor beta chains in this list originate from one sample, sequenced in a study of blood T cell repertoires in COVID-19. Sequenced by immunoSEQ multiplex PCR; TCRdb stores in-frame clones only, minus some. The sample holds tens of thousands of clones, almost 80% seen once. Specimen: peripheral blood. These receptors were taken from a man in his sixties with acute or convalescent COVID-19.

This chain links TRBV30 with TRBJ1-1, with D hard to call. CDR1 is GTSNPN, CDR2 SVGIG, per germline (reference sequence). There are 13 residues in the CDR3. Trimming removed 0 bases from V and 7 bases from J, with 12 bases in between. The CDR3 region has the DNA TGTGCCTGGAGTGTACCCAGGCAAGATGAAGCTTTCTTT. Protein product: CAWSVPRQDEAFF. The variable domain in full, with the rest retrieved from reference TRBV30 and TRBJ1-1, is SQTIHQWPATLVQPVGSPLSLECTVEGTSNPNLYWYRQAAGRGLQLLFYSVGIGQISSEVPQNLSASRPQDRQFILSSKKLLLSDSGFYLCAWSVPRQDEAFFGQGTRLTVV.

J is TRBJ1-4 and V is TRBV13; D is uncertain. The CDR3 is 16 amino acids. V was shortened by 1 base and J by 5 bases, with 14 bases between the two germline ends. CDR1 is PRHDT, CDR2 FYEKMQ, per germline (reference sequence). CDR3 loop: CASSLVQRRTNEKLFF. DNA of the CDR3: TGTGCCAGCAGCTTAGTACAAAGGAGGACGAATGAAAAACTGTTTTTT.

This clone is a singleton in its sample. V is TRBV29-1 and J is TRBJ2-5; D call uncertain. CDR1 is SQVTM, CDR2 ANQGSEA, per germline. The CDR3 consists of 12 residues. The V and J ends lost 7 bases and 1 base respectively, with 10 bases between them. The CDR3 sequence is CSGAYIQETQYF. CDR3 coding DNA: TGCAGCGGTGCTTACATCCAAGAGACCCAGTACTTC.

This clone was counted once. The V call is TRBV2, the J call TRBJ2-1; D gene unclear. From germline, CDR1 is SNHLY and CDR2 FYNNEI. The CDR3 totals 11 residues. Trimming pared 4 bases from V and 9 bases from J, leaving 7 bases between. In DNA, the CDR3 is TGTGCCAGCAGTGGTCAATCTGAGCAGTTCTTC. Protein sequence: CASSGQSEQFF.

This sequence joins TRBV6-1 and TRBJ1-5, with D uncertain. Germline CDR1 is MNHNS and CDR2 is SASEGT. Trimming shortened V by 1 base and J by 2 bases, and 12 bases separated the two germline ends. The CDR3 has 16 residues. The CDR3 is CASSEDSSWGNQPQHF. The CDR3, as DNA: TGTGCCAGCAGTGAAGACAGCTCGTGGGGCAATCAGCCCCAGCATTTT.

The chain employs TRBV5-1 and TRBJ2-7, with D maybe TRBD2 (5 bases). CDR3 length: 14 amino acids. Germline V lookup: CDR1 SGHRS, CDR2 YFSETQ. Trimming took off 4 bases at V and 4 bases at J, with 15 bases between the two ends. CDR3 protein: CASSPQKGSYEQYF. In DNA, the CDR3 is TGCGCCAGCAGCCCTCAAAAAGGGAGTTACGAGCAGTACTTC.

V is TRBV2 and J is TRBJ2-3, with D tentatively TRBD1 (5 bases). CDR3 length equals 14 residues. Trimming left V 6 bases short and J 0 bases short, with 10 bases between. Per germline, CDR1 SNHLY and CDR2 FYNNEI. This CDR3 is CASSQTESTDTQYF. The CDR3 nucleotides are TGTGCCAGCAGCCAGACAGAAAGCACAGATACGCAGTATTTT.

This rearrangement joins TRBV5-6 to TRBJ1-2; 10 bases line up with TRBD1. J was trimmed by 5 bases and V by 4 bases; bases with no gene match: 14. The CDR3 is made up of 17 amino acids. The germline CDR1 and CDR2 sequences are SGHDT and YYEEEE. Here the CDR3 reads CASSPGADRGGWYGYTF. In DNA form, the CDR3 reads TGTGCCAGCAGCCCAGGGGCGGACAGGGGGGGATGGTATGGCTACACCTTC.

This clone was observed a few times. CDR3 bases: TGCAGCGTGAGCGGGGGGATCTCCTACGAGCAGTACTTC. This gives the protein CSVSGGISYEQYF. The V call is TRBV29-1, the J call TRBJ2-7; 9 nucleotides match TRBD2. This CDR3 region has 13 residues. Trimming removed 6 bases from V and 0 bases from J; junction bases left unmatched: 3. Germline CDR1 reads SQVTM; CDR2 reads ANQGSEA.

This chain uses TRBV5-1 with TRBJ2-5, with D possibly matching TRBD2 (5 bases). The V gene lost 0 bases and the J gene lost 4 bases, with 7 bases spanning the gap. The CDR3 sequence is 13 residues long. Germline assignment: CDR1 SGHRS and CDR2 YFSETQ. In DNA form, the CDR3 reads TGCGCCAGCAGCTTGGGAGGGTTAGAGACCCAGTACTTC. It yields the protein CASSLGGLETQYF.

The chain employs TRBV4-2 and TRBJ1-2, with a tentative D call TRBD1 (5 bases). The V and J ends lost 7 bases and 5 bases respectively, with 17 bases between them. The V gene's germline CDR1 is LGHNA and CDR2 YNFKEQ. The CDR3 sequence is 14 residues long. The CDR3 region is CASTSGTLGYGYTF. CDR3 nucleotides: TGTGCCAGCACCTCCGGGACTCTGGGTTATGGCTACACCTTC.

Here the CDR3 reads CASSQAGASYEQYF. The DNA of the CDR3 is TGTGCCAGCAGCCAAGCTGGGGCCTCCTACGAGCAGTACTTC. The V call is TRBV14, the J call TRBJ2-7, with D perhaps matching TRBD1 (5 bases). Trimming took off 1 base at V and 0 bases at J, with 7 bases between the two ends. The CDR3 is made up of 14 amino acids. Germline V lookup: CDR1 SGHDN, CDR2 FVKESK.

The chain combines TRBV19 with TRBJ2-5; TRBD1 is a possible D gene (6 bases). The CDR3 is 16 residues long. V was trimmed by 1 base and J by 4 bases, leaving 16 bases between them. Germline assignment: CDR1 LNHDA and CDR2 SQIVND (reference sequence). CDR3 nucleotide sequence: TGTGCCAGTAGTATAGTGGGCCAGGGGCTAGGAGAGACCCAGTACTTC. Translated, it gives CASSIVGQGLGETQYF.

The chain links TRBV27 to TRBJ1-1, with TRBD1 as a possible D gene (6 bases). Looked up from germline, CDR1 is MNHEY and CDR2 is SMNVEV (reference sequence). The CDR3 consists of 12 residues. V was pared by 7 bases and J by 5 bases, with 11 bases between. This chain's CDR3 is CASKSGETEAFF. The CDR3 DNA reads as TGTGCCAGCAAGTCAGGGGAAACTGAAGCTTTCTTT.

The V gene is TRBV19, the J gene TRBJ2-4; 9 bases are a match to TRBD1. Germline loops: CDR1 LNHDA, CDR2 SQIVND (reference sequence). The CDR3 has 18 amino acids. V lost 3 bases to trimming and J lost 1 base; unmatched junction nucleotides: 10. CDR3 residues: CASSIGSGQGTAKNIQYF. CDR3 in DNA: TGTGCCAGTAGTATTGGCTCGGGACAGGGTACGGCCAAAAACATTCAGTACTTC.

The rearrangement links TRBV12-2 to TRBJ1-4; the table's TRBD1 call for D was not verified on the DNA. TRBV12-2 has pseudogene status. The length of the CDR3 is 15 residues. The CDR3, as DNA: TGTGCAAGTCGCCACGGACAGGGAGCTAATGAAAAACTGTTTTTT. The encoded protein is CASRHGQGANEKLFF.

The rearrangement links TRBV7-9 to TRBJ2-3, with D tentatively TRBD2 (6 bases). With 4 bases removed from V and 1 base from J, the gap between germline ends came to 9 bases. Germline CDR1 and CDR2: SEHNR and FQNEAQ (reference sequence). The CDR3 is made up of 14 amino acids. CDR3: CASSSASGTDTQYF. The CDR3 nucleotides read TGTGCCAGCAGCTCGGCTAGCGGCACAGATACGCAGTATTTT.

CDR3 nucleotides: TGTGCCAGCTCACCGGACCGGGGGAACACTGAAGCTTTCTTT. This encodes CASSPDRGNTEAFF. J is TRBJ1-1 and V is TRBV18; D remains unclear. The CDR3 totals 14 residues. The V gene lost 3 bases and the J gene lost 1 base, with 9 bases spanning the gap. Per the germline V gene, CDR1 is KGHSH and CDR2 is LQKENI.

The rearrangement uses TRBV24-1 and TRBJ1-2; no firm D call. The germline V gene has CDR1 KGHDR and CDR2 SFDVKD. The CDR3 loop spans 13 amino acids. The V end lost 4 bases, the J end lost 7 bases, and 12 bases lay between the germline ends. The chain's CDR3 is CATSESVRGGYTF. CDR3 nucleotide sequence: TGTGCCACCAGTGAATCTGTCCGGGGTGGCTACACCTTC.

This sequence joins TRBV5-1 and TRBJ2-7, with TRBD1 identical over 7 bases. The J segment lost 6 bases and the V segment lost 0 bases, leaving 0 bases of the junction unmatched. Germline V CDR1 and CDR2: SGHRS, YFSETQ. CDR3 length equals 12 residues. DNA for the CDR3: TGCGCCAGCAGCTTGGGGACAGGCGAGCAGTACTTC. Protein: CASSLGTGEQYF.

V gene TRBV10-3 combines with J gene TRBJ2-7, with D possibly being TRBD1 (6 bases). Per the germline V gene, CDR1 is ENHRY and CDR2 is SYGVKD. The CDR3 length is 13 residues. Between the trimmed V and J ends, which lost 6 bases and 1 base, there was a span of 10 bases. CDR3 in DNA: TGTGCCATCAGACGACAGGAGTCCTACGAGCAGTACTTC. Translated: CAIRRQESYEQYF.

The chain has TRBV14 and TRBJ1-1, with TRBD1 matching over 9 bases. Germline V lookup: CDR1 SGHDN, CDR2 FVKESK. The V segment lost 3 bases and the J segment 1 base; nucleotides outside the gene matches: 6. The CDR3 is made up of 16 amino acids. In DNA form, the CDR3 reads TGTGCCAGCAGCCACCCGACAGGGGGGTCGAACACTGAAGCTTTCTTT. This sequence encodes CASSHPTGGSNTEAFF.